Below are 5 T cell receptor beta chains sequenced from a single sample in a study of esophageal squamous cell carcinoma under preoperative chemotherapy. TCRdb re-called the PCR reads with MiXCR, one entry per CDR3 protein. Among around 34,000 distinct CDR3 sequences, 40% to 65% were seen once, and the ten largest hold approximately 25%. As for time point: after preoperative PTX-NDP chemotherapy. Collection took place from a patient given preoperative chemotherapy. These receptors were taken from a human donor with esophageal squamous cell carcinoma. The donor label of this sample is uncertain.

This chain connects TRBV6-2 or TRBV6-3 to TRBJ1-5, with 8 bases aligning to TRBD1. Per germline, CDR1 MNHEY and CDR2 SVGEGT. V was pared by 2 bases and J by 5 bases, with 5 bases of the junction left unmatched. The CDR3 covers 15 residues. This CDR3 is CASSYATGVDQPQHF. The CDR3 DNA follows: TGTGCCAGCAGTTACGCGACAGGGGTTGATCAGCCCCAGCATTTT.

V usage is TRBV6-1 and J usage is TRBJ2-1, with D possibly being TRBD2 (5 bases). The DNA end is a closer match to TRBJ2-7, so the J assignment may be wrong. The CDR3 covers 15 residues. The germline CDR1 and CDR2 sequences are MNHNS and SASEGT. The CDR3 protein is CASSPASGHPYEQYF. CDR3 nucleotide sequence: TGTGCCAGCAGCCCAGCCAGCGGTCATCCCTACGAGCAGTACTTC.

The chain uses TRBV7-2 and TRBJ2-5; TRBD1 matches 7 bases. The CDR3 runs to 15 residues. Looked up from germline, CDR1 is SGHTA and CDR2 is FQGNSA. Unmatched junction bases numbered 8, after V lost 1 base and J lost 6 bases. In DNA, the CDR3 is TGTGCCAGCAGCTTAGTGAGACAGGGTGTGAAGACCCAGTACTTC. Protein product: CASSLVRQGVKTQYF.

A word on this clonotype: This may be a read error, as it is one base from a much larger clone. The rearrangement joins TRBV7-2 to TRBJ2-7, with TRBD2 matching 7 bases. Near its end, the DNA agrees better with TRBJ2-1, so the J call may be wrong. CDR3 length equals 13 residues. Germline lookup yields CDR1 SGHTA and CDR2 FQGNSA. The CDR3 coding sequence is TGTGCCAGCAGCCACGGGACTACCTACGAGCAGTTCTTC. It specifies CASSHGTTYEQFF.

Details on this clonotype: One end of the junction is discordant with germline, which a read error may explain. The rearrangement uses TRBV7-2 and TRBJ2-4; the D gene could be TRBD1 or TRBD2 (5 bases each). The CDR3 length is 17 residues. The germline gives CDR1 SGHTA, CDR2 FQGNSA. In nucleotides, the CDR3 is TGTGCCAGCAGCTTAGTCCCGGGGCTGGGAGCCAAAGACACGCAGTATTTC. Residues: CASSLVPGLGAKDTQYF.